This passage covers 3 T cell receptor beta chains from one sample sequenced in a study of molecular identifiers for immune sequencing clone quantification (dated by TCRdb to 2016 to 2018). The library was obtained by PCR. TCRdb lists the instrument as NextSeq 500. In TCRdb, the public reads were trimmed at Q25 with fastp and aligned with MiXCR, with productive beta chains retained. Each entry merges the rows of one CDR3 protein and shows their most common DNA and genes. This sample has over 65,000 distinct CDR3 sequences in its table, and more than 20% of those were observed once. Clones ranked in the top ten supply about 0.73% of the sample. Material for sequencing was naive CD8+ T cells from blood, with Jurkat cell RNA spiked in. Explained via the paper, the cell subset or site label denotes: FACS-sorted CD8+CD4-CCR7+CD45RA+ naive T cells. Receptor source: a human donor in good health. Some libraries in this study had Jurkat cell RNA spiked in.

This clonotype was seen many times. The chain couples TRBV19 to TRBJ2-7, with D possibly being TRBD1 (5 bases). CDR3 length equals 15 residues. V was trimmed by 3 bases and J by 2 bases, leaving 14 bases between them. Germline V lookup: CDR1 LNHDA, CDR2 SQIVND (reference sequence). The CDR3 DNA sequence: TGTGCCAGTAGTATTTCTTCAGGGTACCCCTACGAGCAGTACTTC. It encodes CASSISSGYPYEQYF.

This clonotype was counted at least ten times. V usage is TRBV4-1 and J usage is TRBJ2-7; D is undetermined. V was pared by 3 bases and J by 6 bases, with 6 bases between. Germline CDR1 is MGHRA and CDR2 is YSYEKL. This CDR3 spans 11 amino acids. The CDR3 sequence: CASSHIGEQYF. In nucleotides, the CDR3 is TGCGCCAGCAGCCATATAGGCGAGCAGTACTTC.

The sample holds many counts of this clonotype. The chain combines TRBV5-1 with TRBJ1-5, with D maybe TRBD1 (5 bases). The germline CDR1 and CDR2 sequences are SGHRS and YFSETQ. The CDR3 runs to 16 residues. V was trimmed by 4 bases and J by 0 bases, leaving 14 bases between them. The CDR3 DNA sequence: TGCGCCAGCAGCCGAGGACAAATCATTAGCAATCAGCCCCAGCATTTT. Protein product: CASSRGQIISNQPQHF.